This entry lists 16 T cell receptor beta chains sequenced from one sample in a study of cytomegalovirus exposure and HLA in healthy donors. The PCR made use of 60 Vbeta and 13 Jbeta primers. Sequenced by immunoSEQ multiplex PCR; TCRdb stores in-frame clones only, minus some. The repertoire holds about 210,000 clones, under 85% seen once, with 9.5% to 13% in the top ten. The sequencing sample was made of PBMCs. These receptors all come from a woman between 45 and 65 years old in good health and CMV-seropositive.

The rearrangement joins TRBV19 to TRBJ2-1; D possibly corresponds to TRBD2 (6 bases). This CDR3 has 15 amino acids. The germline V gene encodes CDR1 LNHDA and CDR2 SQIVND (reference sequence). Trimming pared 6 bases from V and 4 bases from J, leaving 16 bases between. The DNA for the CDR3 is TGTGCCAGTAGATCGTCGGGGGTTGAGTACAATGAGCAGTTCTTC. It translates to CASRSSGVEYNEQFF.

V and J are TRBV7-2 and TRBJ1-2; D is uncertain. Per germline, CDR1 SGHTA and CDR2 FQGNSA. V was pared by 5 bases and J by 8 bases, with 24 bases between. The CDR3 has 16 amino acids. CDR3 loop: CASSLPGPHSGWGYTF. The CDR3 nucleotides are TGTGCCAGCAGCCTTCCGGGTCCCCATTCGGGGTGGGGCTACACCTTC.

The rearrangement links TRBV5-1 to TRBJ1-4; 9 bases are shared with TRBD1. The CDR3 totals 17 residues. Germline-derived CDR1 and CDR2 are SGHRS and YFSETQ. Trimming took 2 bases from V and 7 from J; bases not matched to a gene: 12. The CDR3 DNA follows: TGCGCCAGCAGCTTCCACGGGAGGGGGACAGGGCTTGAAAAACTGTTTTTT. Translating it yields CASSFHGRGTGLEKLFF.

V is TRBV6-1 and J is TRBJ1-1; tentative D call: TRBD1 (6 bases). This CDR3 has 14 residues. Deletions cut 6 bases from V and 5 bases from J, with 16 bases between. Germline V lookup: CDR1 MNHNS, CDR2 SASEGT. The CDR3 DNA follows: TGTGCCAGCAGCAAAGGGGGGGAAGGAACTGAAGCTTTCTTT. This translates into CASSKGGEGTEAFF.

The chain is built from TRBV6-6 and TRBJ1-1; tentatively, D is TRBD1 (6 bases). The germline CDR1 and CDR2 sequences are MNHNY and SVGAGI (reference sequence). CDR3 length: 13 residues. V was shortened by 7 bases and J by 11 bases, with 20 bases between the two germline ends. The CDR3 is CASTLGGPPTAFF. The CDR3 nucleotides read TGTGCCAGCACCTTGGGGGGGCCGCCGACCGCTTTCTTT.

The CDR3 DNA sequence: TGTGCCAGCTCACCACGGACTCAGATAAGCAACTATGGCTACACCTTC. Encoded protein: CASSPRTQISNYGYTF. The rearrangement links TRBV18 to TRBJ1-2; D unresolved. The CDR3 consists of 16 residues. V was trimmed by 1 base and J by 2 bases, leaving 14 bases between them. CDR1 and CDR2 from the germline V gene are KGHSH and LQKENI.

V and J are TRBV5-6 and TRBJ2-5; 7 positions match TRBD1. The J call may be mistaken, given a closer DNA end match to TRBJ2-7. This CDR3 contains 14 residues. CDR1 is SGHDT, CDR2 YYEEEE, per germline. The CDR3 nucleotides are TGTGCCAGCAGCGTGGGGGACAGTTTCTACGAGCAGTACTTC. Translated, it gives CASSVGDSFYEQYF.

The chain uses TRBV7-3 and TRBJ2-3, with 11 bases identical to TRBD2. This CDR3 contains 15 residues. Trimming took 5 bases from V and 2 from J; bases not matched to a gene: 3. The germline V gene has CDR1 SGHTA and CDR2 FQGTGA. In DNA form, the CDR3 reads TGTGCCAGCAGCCTACTAGCGGGGGACACAGATACGCAGTATTTT. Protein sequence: CASSLLAGDTDTQYF.

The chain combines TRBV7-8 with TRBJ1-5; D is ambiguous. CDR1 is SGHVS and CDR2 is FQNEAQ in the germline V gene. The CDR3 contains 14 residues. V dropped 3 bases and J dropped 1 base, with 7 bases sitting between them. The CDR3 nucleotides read TGTGCCAGCAGCTTCAGAGGGAGCAATCAGCCCCAGCATTTT. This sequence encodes CASSFRGSNQPQHF.

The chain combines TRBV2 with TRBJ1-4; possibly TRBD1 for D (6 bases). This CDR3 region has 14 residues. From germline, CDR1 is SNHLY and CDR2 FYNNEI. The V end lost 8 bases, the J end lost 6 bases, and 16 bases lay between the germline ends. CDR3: CASHRARTDEKLFF. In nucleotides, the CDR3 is TGTGCCAGCCACCGTGCAAGGACAGATGAAAAACTGTTTTTT.

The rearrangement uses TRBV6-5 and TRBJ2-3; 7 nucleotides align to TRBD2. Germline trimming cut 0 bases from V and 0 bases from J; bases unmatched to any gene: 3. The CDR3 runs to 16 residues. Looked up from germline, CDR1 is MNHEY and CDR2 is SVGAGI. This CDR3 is CASSYSGTTSTDTQYF. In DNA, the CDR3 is TGTGCCAGCAGTTACTCCGGGACTACCAGCACAGATACGCAGTATTTT.

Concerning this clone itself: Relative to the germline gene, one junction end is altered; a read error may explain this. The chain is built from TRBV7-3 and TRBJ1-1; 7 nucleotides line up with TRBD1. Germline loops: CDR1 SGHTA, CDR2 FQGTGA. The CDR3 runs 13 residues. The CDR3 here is CSSSPGTDTEAFF. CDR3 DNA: TGTTCCAGCAGCCCTGGGACAGACACTGAAGCTTTCTTT. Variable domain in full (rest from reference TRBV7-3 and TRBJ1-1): GAGVSQTPSNKVTEKGKYVELRCDPISGHTALYWYRQSLGQGPEFLIYFQGTGAADDSGLPNDRFFAVRPEGSVSTLKIQRTERGDSAVYLCSSSPGTDTEAFFGQGTRLTVV.

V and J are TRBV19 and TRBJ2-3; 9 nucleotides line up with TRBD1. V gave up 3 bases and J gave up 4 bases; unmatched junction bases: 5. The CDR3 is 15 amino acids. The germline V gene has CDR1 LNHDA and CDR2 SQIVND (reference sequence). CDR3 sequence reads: CASSIDRGIADTQYF. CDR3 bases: TGTGCCAGTAGTATCGACAGGGGGATCGCAGATACGCAGTATTTT.

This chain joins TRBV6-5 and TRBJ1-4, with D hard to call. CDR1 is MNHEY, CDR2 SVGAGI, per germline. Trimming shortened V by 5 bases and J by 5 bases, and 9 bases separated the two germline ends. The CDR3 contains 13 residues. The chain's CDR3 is CASSVVVNEKLFF. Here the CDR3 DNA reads TGTGCCAGCAGTGTAGTAGTGAATGAAAAACTGTTTTTT.

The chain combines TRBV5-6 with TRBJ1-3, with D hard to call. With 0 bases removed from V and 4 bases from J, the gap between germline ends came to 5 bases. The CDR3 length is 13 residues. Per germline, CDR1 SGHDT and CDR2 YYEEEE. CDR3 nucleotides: TGTGCCAGCAGCTTGGCGGGGGGAAACACCATATATTTT. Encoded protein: CASSLAGGNTIYF.

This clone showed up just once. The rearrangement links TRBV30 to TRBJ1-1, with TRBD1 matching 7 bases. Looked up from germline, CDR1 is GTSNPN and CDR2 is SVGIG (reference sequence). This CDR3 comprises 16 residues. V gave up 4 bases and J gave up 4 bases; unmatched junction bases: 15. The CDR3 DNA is TGTGCCTGGAATGCCCCGGAGAGGGGGCTGGGCACTGAAGCTTTCTTT. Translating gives CAWNAPERGLGTEAFF.